Ten or more counts support the clone carrying this TCR beta chain. These data come from a study of identical twins. TCRdb passed the 5' RACE reads through MiXCR, listing each CDR3 protein once. Among about 220,000 distinct CDR3 sequences listed, 6.5% to 8% were seen once. The CDR3 has 15 amino acids. Trimming cost V 0 bases and J 3 bases; bases outside gene matches: 3. Looked up from germline, CDR1 is WNHNN and CDR2 is SYGVQD (reference sequence). The data were also submitted as part of a second study, on T cells expressing NK-cell markers. That paper adds: Expanded NKG2C+ T cell clones were not confirmed as HCMV-specific.

Material: CD8+ T cells sorted from blood. The genes are TRBV10-1 and TRBJ2-3; 7 bases map to TRBD1. The sequence derives from a woman in her late teens or twenties in good health. CDR3 protein: CASSESPTGTDTQYF. The CDR3 DNA follows: TGCGCCAGCAGTGAGTCCCCGACAGGGACAGATACGCAGTATTTT.